Below are 23 T cell receptor beta chains sequenced from a single sample in a study of T cells in tuberculosis. The table came from immunoSEQ multiplex PCR; TCRdb's copy has only in-frame clones and leaves some out. This table holds approximately 100,000 clones, approximately 91% found once. Sorting used thawed, overnight-rested PBMC stained with anti-CD3, a viability dye and GMM-loaded CD1B tetramer. The CD1B tetramers carried C32 glucose monomycolate purified from Rhodococcus equi. Sequencing used CD1b-GMM tetramer-negative cells sorted from PBMCs. The receptors originated from an adult woman with latent tuberculosis.

Notes on this clone: Germline and junction disagree at one end, which may indicate a read error. This sample includes further DNA sequences coding for the same CDR3. The chain has TRBV15 and TRBJ2-7; 7 bases are a match to TRBD1. CDR1 is LNHNV and CDR2 is YYDKDF in the germline V gene (reference sequence). The CDR3 spans 16 residues. CDR3 residues: CATSRDRGQKIYEQYF. The CDR3 nucleotides are TGTGCCACCAGCAGAGATCGGGGACAGAAGATCTACGAACAGTACTTC.

The V and J genes are TRBV13 and TRBJ1-1; no clear D. CDR1 and CDR2 (germline): PRHDT, FYEKMQ (reference sequence). V gave up 8 bases and J gave up 8 bases, with 9 bases separating them. The CDR3 sequence is 10 residues long. CDR3 DNA sequence: TGTGCCAGCTCGCGAGGAGAAGCTTTCTTT. It encodes CASSRGEAFF.

This chain links TRBV19 with TRBJ2-5; no clear D gene. The V end was cut by 0 bases, the J end by 5 bases, with 16 bases between. Germline CDR1 is LNHDA and CDR2 is SQIVND (reference sequence). This CDR3 comprises 16 residues. The CDR3 coding sequence is TGTGCCAGTAGTATAGATCCGGTTCCGGGTCGGGAGACCCAGTACTTC. Translation: CASSIDPVPGRETQYF.

The V gene is TRBV19, the J gene TRBJ2-5; the match to TRBD2 covers 9 bases. The CDR3 is made up of 13 amino acids. Germline CDR1 reads LNHDA; CDR2 reads SQIVND (reference sequence). The ends lost 8 bases at V and 6 bases at J; junction bases unmatched: 7. The CDR3 sequence is CASQGRGGKTQYF. In DNA, the CDR3 is TGTGCCAGTCAGGGGCGGGGGGGTAAGACCCAGTACTTC.

The chain recombines TRBV9 with TRBJ2-1, with 11 bases lining up with TRBD2. The V gene end was trimmed by 0 bases and the J gene end by 4 bases; junction bases not matched to a gene: 3. Per germline, CDR1 SGDLS and CDR2 YYNGEE. The CDR3 has 16 residues. The CDR3 here is CASSVGPSGGYNEQFF. CDR3 nucleotides: TGTGCCAGCAGCGTAGGCCCTAGCGGGGGGTACAATGAGCAGTTCTTC.

V usage is TRBV10-3 and J usage is TRBJ2-1, with a possible D match to TRBD2 (6 bases). This CDR3 region has 15 residues. Germline CDR1 reads ENHRY; CDR2 reads SYGVKD. The V end lost 0 bases, the J end lost 5 bases, and 11 bases lay between the germline ends. CDR3 residues: CAISESGTQNNEQFF. CDR3 nucleotide sequence: TGTGCCATCAGTGAGTCCGGGACTCAGAACAATGAGCAGTTCTTC.

In its sample, this clone was seen once. This chain connects TRBV5-1 to TRBJ1-2; TRBD1 matches 8 bases. This CDR3 comprises 15 residues. V lost 4 bases, J lost 6 bases, and 11 bases stayed unmatched. The V gene's germline CDR1 is SGHRS and CDR2 YFSETQ. CDR3 region: CASSLRGPLSNGYTF. The CDR3 nucleotides read TGCGCCAGCAGCCTCAGGGGGCCCTTGAGTAATGGCTACACCTTC.

This clone was recorded only once. The rearrangement links TRBV7-2 to TRBJ2-6, with D tentatively TRBD2 (6 bases). In germline, CDR1 is SGHTA, CDR2 FQGNSA. V dropped 0 bases and J dropped 0 bases, with 9 bases sitting between them. The CDR3 has 17 amino acids. The CDR3 sequence is CASSLAGTPSGANVLTF. The CDR3 DNA is TGTGCCAGCAGCTTAGCCGGGACTCCCTCTGGGGCCAACGTCCTGACTTTC.

This rearrangement joins TRBV7-2 to TRBJ1-1; D is unclear. The CDR3 extends over 14 amino acids. Trimming took 1 base from V and 4 from J, leaving 10 bases between them. Per germline, CDR1 SGHTA and CDR2 FQGNSA. The CDR3 DNA reads as TGTGCCAGCAGCTTAGGAGGGTCGGGCACTGAAGCTTTCTTT. The encoded protein is CASSLGGSGTEAFF.

This chain joins TRBV30 and TRBJ2-3; D not certain. This CDR3 has 13 amino acids. CDR1 is GTSNPN and CDR2 is SVGIG in the germline V gene (reference sequence). The ends were cut back, 3 bases at V and 1 base at J, with 8 bases in the middle. This CDR3 reads CAWRGPGTDTQYF. Written as DNA, the CDR3 is TGTGCCTGGAGGGGCCCCGGCACAGATACGCAGTATTTT.

The V gene is TRBV19, the J gene TRBJ2-1; D is ambiguous. Deletions cut 5 bases from V and 0 bases from J, with 14 bases between. The CDR3 runs 16 residues. CDR1 is LNHDA, CDR2 SQIVND, per germline (reference sequence). CDR3 protein: CASSQARLSSYNEQFF. CDR3 bases: TGTGCCAGTAGTCAGGCCCGCCTGAGCTCCTACAATGAGCAGTTCTTC.

The J gene is TRBJ2-2, the V gene TRBV7-9, with D tentatively TRBD1 (6 bases). Looked up from germline, CDR1 is SEHNR and CDR2 is FQNEAQ (reference sequence). There are 15 residues in the CDR3. Trimming removed 5 bases at V and 5 bases at J, with 15 bases between. CDR3 DNA sequence: TGTGCCAGCAGCGCTACAGGGTTCGGAACCGGGGAGCTGTTTTTT. Translating it yields CASSATGFGTGELFF.

Here the CDR3 reads CASSLEGPGPYEQYF. CDR3 bases: TGTGCCAGCAGCTTAGAAGGGCCAGGGCCCTACGAGCAGTACTTC. This chain links TRBV11-2 with TRBJ2-7; TRBD1 might be the D (5 bases). Germline values: CDR1 SGHAT, CDR2 FQNNGV. The CDR3 is 15 residues long. V was trimmed by 0 bases and J by 2 bases, leaving 11 bases between them.

The V and J genes are TRBV27 and TRBJ1-5; D is unresolved. The CDR3 is made up of 14 amino acids. Germline V gives CDR1 MNHEY, CDR2 SMNVEV (reference sequence). V lost 3 bases to trimming and J lost 5 bases, with 11 bases between them. This CDR3 is CASSFVASHQPQHF. As DNA, the CDR3 is TGTGCCAGCAGTTTCGTAGCCTCTCATCAGCCCCAGCATTTT.

The rearrangement joins TRBV10-2 to TRBJ2-2; 11 nucleotides match TRBD2. The CDR3 contains 15 residues. Germline V gives CDR1 WSHSY, CDR2 SAAADI. The trim removed 6 bases at V and 4 bases at J, leaving 4 bases unmatched. In nucleotides, the CDR3 is TGCGCCAGCAGCTCTCTAGCGGGGGGCACCGGGGAGCTGTTTTTT. It codes for CASSSLAGGTGELFF.

This clone occurred once. The gene calls are TRBV2 and TRBJ1-1, with D hard to call. The CDR3 is 17 amino acids. The ends were cut back, 6 bases at V and 1 base at J, with 21 bases in the middle. Germline V gene sequence: CDR1 SNHLY, CDR2 FYNNEI. In nucleotides, the CDR3 is TGTGCCAGCAGACCCACCCCGAGCGAGATAAGGAACACTGAAGCTTTCTTT. Translating gives CASRPTPSEIRNTEAFF. The complete variable domain, with remaining parts taken from reference TRBV2 and TRBJ1-1, reads EPEVTQTPSHQVTQMGQEVILRCVPISNHLYFYWYRQILGQKVEFLVSFYNNEISEKSEIFDDQFSVERPDGSNFTLKIRSTKLEDSAMYFCASRPTPSEIRNTEAFFGQGTRLTVV.

The chain recombines TRBV11-2 with TRBJ2-7; TRBD1 matches at 12 bases. J gave up 4 bases and V 3 bases, and 4 bases lay outside the gene matches. This CDR3 has 15 residues. The V gene's germline CDR1 is SGHAT and CDR2 FQNNGV. The CDR3 DNA reads TGTGCCAGCAGCTTTGGGACAGGGGGCTTTTACGAGCAGTACTTC. This encodes CASSFGTGGFYEQYF.

This clone is labeled medium-sized. This chain joins TRBV7-9 and TRBJ1-2; 8 bases map to TRBD1. CDR1 and CDR2 (germline): SEHNR, FQNEAQ (reference sequence). V lost 9 bases and J lost 4; bases outside the gene matches: 7. There are 13 residues in the CDR3. Written as DNA, the CDR3 is TGTGCCAGTACCAAACAGGGGGGCTATGGCTACACCTTC. Encoded protein: CASTKQGGYGYTF.

This chain joins TRBV7-2 and TRBJ2-7; 14 positions match TRBD2. Germline lookup yields CDR1 SGHTA and CDR2 FQGNSA. The CDR3 spans 17 residues. Losses at the gene ends were 5 bases for V and 4 bases for J; bases not matched to a gene: 10. CDR3 in amino acids: CASSAGLAGGGGYEQYF. The CDR3 region has the DNA TGTGCCAGCAGCGCCGGACTAGCGGGGGGCGGAGGGTACGAGCAGTACTTC.

This clone came up a few times. The sample contains more than one DNA sequence encoding this CDR3. The genes are TRBV15 and TRBJ1-5; weak D call: TRBD1 (5 bases). Trimming cost V 1 base and J 5 bases, with 9 bases left between them. The CDR3 runs 14 residues. The germline V gene encodes CDR1 LNHNV and CDR2 YYDKDF (reference sequence). This CDR3 reads CATSRGGRDQPQHF. As DNA, the CDR3 is TGTGCCACCAGCAGAGGGGGCAGGGATCAGCCCCAGCATTTT. Based on the CDR3 plus reference TRBV15 and TRBJ1-5, the full variable domain is DAMVIQNPRYQVTQFGKPVTLSCSQTLNHNVMYWYQQKSSQAPKLLFHYYDKDFNNEADTPDNFQSRRPNTSFCFLDIRSPGLGDTAMYLCATSRGGRDQPQHFGDGTRLSIL.

The chain is built from TRBV5-4 and TRBJ2-2; 10 bases are a match to TRBD2. Germline V gene data show CDR1 as SGHNT and CDR2 as YYREEE (reference sequence). V trimming: 4 bases; J trimming: 4 bases; junction bases outside the gene matches: 4. The CDR3 has 15 amino acids. The CDR3 nucleotides are TGTGCCAGCAGCCCAGCGGGGGGGCGCACCGGGGAGCTGTTTTTT. As protein: CASSPAGGRTGELFF.

The chain carries TRBV6-1 and TRBJ2-1, with a tentative D call TRBD2 (5 bases). The CDR3 sequence is 14 residues long. The germline CDR1 and CDR2 sequences are MNHNS and SASEGT. Trimming pared 4 bases from V and 2 bases from J, leaving 9 bases between. CDR3 sequence: CASSASGAYNEQFF. As DNA, the CDR3 is TGTGCCAGCAGTGCTTCCGGGGCCTACAATGAGCAGTTCTTC.

This rearrangement joins TRBV6-4 to TRBJ2-3; D not certain. This CDR3 region has 12 residues. Trimming took off 0 bases at V and 6 bases at J, with 4 bases between the two ends. Germline V gives CDR1 MRHNA, CDR2 SNTAGT. The CDR3 bases are TGTGCCAGCAGTGACTCGTATGATACGCAGTATTTT. Its protein is CASSDSYDTQYF.